Each of the 20 T cell receptor beta chains below was sequenced from the same sample in a study of T cell responses to AZD1222 COVID-19 vaccine. Profiling relied on immunoSEQ multiplex PCR, and the TCRdb table lists in-frame clones only, not all of them. The sample records approximately 140,000 clones, around 94% being singletons. The specimen was peripheral blood, collected on day 0 of AZD1222 vaccination. Receptors originate from an adult in good health.

The chain links TRBV11-3 to TRBJ2-1; TRBD1 is a possible D gene (5 bases). The CDR3 sequence is 15 residues long. Between the trimmed V and J ends, which lost 1 base and 0 bases, there was a span of 7 bases. The germline gives CDR1 SGHNT, CDR2 YENEEA. The CDR3 DNA follows: TGTGCCAGCAGCTTAGGGACACACTCCTACAATGAGCAGTTCTTC. This gives the protein CASSLGTHSYNEQFF.

The chain links TRBV9 to TRBJ2-5, with 7 bases that match TRBD2. After removal of 0 bases from V and 4 bases from J, the junction contained 15 bases not matched to a gene. CDR1 is SGDLS and CDR2 is YYNGEE in the germline V gene. The CDR3 has 18 amino acids. CDR3 coding DNA: TGTGCCAGCAGCGTAGCGAGCGGGAATGGGCGGATTTCAGAGACCCAGTACTTC. This codes for CASSVASGNGRISETQYF. Drawing the rest from reference TRBV9 and TRBJ2-5, the complete variable domain is DSGVTQTPKHLITATGQRVTLRCSPRSGDLSVYWYQQSLDQGLQFLIQYYNGEERAKGNILERFSAQQFPDLHSELNLSSLELGDSALYFCASSVASGNGRISETQYFGPGTRLLVL.

The chain employs TRBV4-2 and TRBJ1-5, with 10 positions matching TRBD1. Germline V gene lookup returns CDR1 LGHNA and CDR2 YNFKEQ. The CDR3 has 15 amino acids. V lost 4 bases to trimming and J lost 5 bases; unmatched junction nucleotides: 5. CDR3 region: CASSPGTGADQPQHF. In DNA, the CDR3 is TGTGCCAGCAGCCCCGGGACAGGGGCGGATCAGCCCCAGCATTTT.

This chain uses TRBV18 with TRBJ2-1, with 8 nucleotides matching TRBD2. Trimming at V came to 2 bases and at J to 6 bases, leaving 6 bases not matched to a gene. This CDR3 comprises 15 residues. Germline CDR1 is KGHSH and CDR2 is LQKENI. The CDR3 sequence is CASSPFAGGLNEQFF. The CDR3 region has the DNA TGTGCCAGCTCACCATTCGCGGGGGGCCTCAATGAGCAGTTCTTC.

V is TRBV6-5 and J is TRBJ1-2; D is ambiguous. CDR1 MNHEY and CDR2 SVGAGI come from the germline V gene. Trimming left V 2 bases short and J 4 bases short, with 8 bases between. CDR3 length: 13 residues. The CDR3 loop reads CASSYGELYGYTF. CDR3 bases: TGTGCCAGCAGTTACGGGGAACTCTATGGCTACACCTTC.

CDR3 DNA: TGTGCCAGTGCGACTAGCGGGTGGTACCAAGAGACCCAGTACTTC. Translated, it gives CASATSGWYQETQYF. The rearrangement links TRBV19 to TRBJ2-5, with 10 bases matching TRBD2. Germline V gene sequence: CDR1 LNHDA, CDR2 SQIVND (reference sequence). The CDR3 sequence is 15 residues long. The ends lost 8 bases at V and 0 bases at J; junction bases unmatched: 6.

The chain links TRBV4-2 to TRBJ2-5; 13 bases align to TRBD2. Trimming removed 0 bases from V and 5 bases from J; junction bases left unmatched: 9. CDR3 length: 18 residues. Germline CDR1 and CDR2: LGHNA and YNFKEQ. The CDR3 region has the DNA TGTGCCAGCAGCCAAGATATCACTAGCGGGAGGGATTCGGAGACCCAGTACTTC. Protein: CASSQDITSGRDSETQYF.

J is TRBJ1-1 and V is TRBV7-9; D gene unclear. The CDR3 length is 11 residues. Germline CDR1 reads SEHNR; CDR2 reads FQNEAQ (reference sequence). The ends were cut back, 5 bases at V and 4 bases at J, with 5 bases in the middle. Here the CDR3 reads CASSKSTEAFF. As DNA, the CDR3 is TGTGCCAGCAGCAAGTCCACTGAAGCTTTCTTT.

The rearrangement links TRBV12-5 to TRBJ2-2; the D is unclear. There are 13 residues in the CDR3. Germline CDR1 LGHNT, CDR2 FRNRAP. Trimming left V 2 bases short and J 6 bases short, with 7 bases between. CDR3 region: CASGLSLSGELFF. The CDR3 DNA sequence: TGTGCTAGTGGTTTGTCCCTATCCGGGGAGCTGTTTTTT.

The V call is TRBV24-1, the J call TRBJ2-3; 9 bases map to TRBD2. Per germline, CDR1 KGHDR and CDR2 SFDVKD. This CDR3 is built from 17 residues. Trimming at V came to 3 bases and at J to 6 bases, leaving 12 bases not matched to a gene. CDR3 sequence reads: CATSDRLRSGGFDTQYF. The DNA of the CDR3 is TGTGCCACCAGTGATCGCCTTCGGAGCGGGGGGTTTGATACGCAGTATTTT.

CDR3 loop: CASSRRIFMGSGNTIYF. The CDR3 coding sequence is TGTGCCAGCAGCCGACGTATATTTATGGGCTCTGGAAACACCATATATTTT. This rearrangement joins TRBV3-1 (or the pseudogene TRBV3-2) to TRBJ1-3, with D unclear. This CDR3 region has 17 residues. CDR1 is LGHDT and CDR2 is YNNKEL in the germline V gene (reference sequence). Trimming stripped 4 bases from V and 0 bases from J, with 16 bases between.

This sequence joins TRBV19 and TRBJ2-2; no reliable D call. Trimming took 1 base from V and 3 from J, leaving 6 bases between them. From germline, CDR1 is LNHDA and CDR2 SQIVND (reference sequence). The length of the CDR3 is 14 residues. This CDR3 reads CASSIAPDTGELFF. In nucleotides, the CDR3 is TGTGCCAGTAGTATAGCGCCGGACACCGGGGAGCTGTTTTTT.

As concerns this clone: Other nucleotide sequences in the sample specify the same CDR3. The chain recombines TRBV5-1 with TRBJ2-1, with 13 bases identical to TRBD2. The trim removed 0 bases at V and 8 bases at J, leaving 2 bases unmatched. This CDR3 is 15 amino acids long. Looked up from germline, CDR1 is SGHRS and CDR2 is YFSETQ. The CDR3 region has the DNA TGCGCCAGCAGCTTGGGACTAGCGGGAGGTCATGAGCAGTTCTTC. Its translation is CASSLGLAGGHEQFF.

The chain couples TRBV3-1 (or the pseudogene TRBV3-2) to TRBJ1-2; 11 bases map to TRBD1. CDR3 length: 16 amino acids. Germline assignment: CDR1 LGHDT and CDR2 YNNKEL (reference sequence). The trim removed 4 bases at V and 3 bases at J, leaving 7 bases unmatched. DNA of the CDR3: TGTGCCAGCAGCCTTCGGACAGGGGGCGCTGACTATGGCTACACCTTC. Its translation: CASSLRTGGADYGYTF.

In regard to this clone: This sample includes further DNA sequences coding for the same CDR3. V usage is TRBV19 and J usage is TRBJ1-1; tentative D call: TRBD1 (5 bases). This CDR3 has 14 residues. Deletions cut 3 bases from V and 2 bases from J, with 10 bases between. Germline-derived CDR1 and CDR2 are LNHDA and SQIVND (reference sequence). The CDR3 coding sequence is TGTGCCAGTAGTATTTCGGGGGGTAACACTGAAGCTTTCTTT. Translation gives CASSISGGNTEAFF. Combining the CDR3 with reference TRBV19 and TRBJ1-1 gives the whole variable domain DGGITQSPKYLFRKEGQNVTLSCEQNLNHDAMYWYRQDPGQGLRLIYYSQIVNDFQKGDIAEGYSVSREKKESFPLTVTSAQKNPTAFYLCASSISGGNTEAFFGQGTRLTVV.

V gene TRBV2 combines with J gene TRBJ1-1; a possible D gene is TRBD1 (5 bases). Looked up from germline, CDR1 is SNHLY and CDR2 is FYNNEI. This CDR3 is 12 amino acids long. V dropped 7 bases and J dropped 5 bases, with 11 bases sitting between them. The CDR3 DNA sequence: TGTGCCAGCACTCGTGGGGGAACTGAAGCTTTCTTT. This encodes CASTRGGTEAFF.

This chain joins TRBV5-1 and TRBJ2-5; D is ambiguous. This CDR3 contains 14 residues. Germline V gives CDR1 SGHRS, CDR2 YFSETQ. Trimming pared 3 bases from V and 0 bases from J, leaving 9 bases between. The CDR3 nucleotides read TGCGCCAGCAGCTCGTCCCGGAACCAAGAGACCCAGTACTTC. Its translation is CASSSSRNQETQYF. The entire variable domain, with the rest obtained from reference TRBV5-1 and TRBJ2-5, is as follows: KAGVTQTPRYLIKTRGQQVTLSCSPISGHRSVSWYQQTPGQGLQFLFEYFSETQRNKGNFPGRFSGRQFSNSRSEMNVSTLELGDSALYLCASSSSRNQETQYFGPGTRLLVL.

The J gene is TRBJ2-1, the V gene TRBV6-5; TRBD1 is a possible D gene (6 bases). V was shortened by 6 bases and J by 7 bases, with 19 bases between the two germline ends. In germline, CDR1 is MNHEY, CDR2 SVGAGI. This CDR3 contains 15 residues. CDR3: CASRPNRDPVNEQFF. Written as DNA, the CDR3 is TGTGCCAGCAGGCCCAACAGGGACCCCGTGAATGAGCAGTTCTTC.

The V call is TRBV7-9, the J call TRBJ2-2; TRBD2 agrees at 8 bases. The CDR3 length is 15 residues. Losses at the gene ends were 5 bases for V and 2 bases for J; bases not matched to a gene: 4. CDR1 SEHNR and CDR2 FQNEAQ come from the germline V gene (reference sequence). The CDR3 DNA is TGTGCCAGCAGCATTAGCGGGACTAACACCGGGGAGCTGTTTTTT. Encoded protein: CASSISGTNTGELFF.

The chain employs TRBV7-8 and TRBJ2-1, with TRBD2 identical over 8 bases. V shed 5 bases, J shed 3 bases, and the junction held 6 bases outside the gene matches. This CDR3 contains 15 residues. Germline V gene sequence: CDR1 SGHVS, CDR2 FQNEAQ. CDR3 residues: CASSPQRESYNEQFF. In DNA, the CDR3 is TGTGCCAGCAGCCCTCAGCGGGAGAGCTACAATGAGCAGTTCTTC.